The 18 T cell receptor beta chains in this list originate from one sample, sequenced in a study of blood T cell repertoires in COVID-19. Clones were sequenced by immunoSEQ multiplex PCR, and TCRdb holds only the in-frame ones, with some missing. Here the sample spans some 80,000 clones, 80% to 85% being singletons. Specimen: peripheral blood. These receptors originate from an older man with acute or convalescent COVID-19.

The CDR3 nucleotides are TGTGCCAGTAGTATTGCTGAGAGGAGACTAGCGGGACGAACCGGGGAGCTGTTTTTT. This gives the protein CASSIAERRLAGRTGELFF. The J gene is TRBJ2-2, the V gene TRBV19; 11 nucleotides match TRBD2. This CDR3 spans 19 amino acids. The J segment lost 5 bases and the V segment lost 3 bases, leaving 14 bases of the junction unmatched. CDR1 and CDR2 (germline): LNHDA, SQIVND (reference sequence).

The V gene is TRBV5-4, the J gene TRBJ2-1; D gene unclear. The CDR3 has 13 residues. The germline V gene encodes CDR1 SGHNT and CDR2 YYREEE (reference sequence). V shed 3 bases and J shed 12 bases, with 16 bases lying between them. CDR3 amino acids: CASSSNSPGRQFF. CDR3 nucleotide sequence: TGTGCCAGCAGCTCCAATTCCCCGGGTCGGCAGTTCTTC. Full variable domain (missing parts from reference TRBV5-4 and TRBJ2-1): ETGVTQSPTHLIKTRGQQVTLRCSSQSGHNTVSWYQQALGQGPQFIFQYYREEENGRGNFPPRFSGLQFPNYSSELNVNALELDDSALYLCASSSNSPGRQFFGPGTRLTVL.

This chain connects TRBV6-1 to TRBJ1-5; maybe TRBD1 (5 bases). The CDR3 runs 13 residues. The V and J ends lost 2 bases and 9 bases respectively, with 11 bases between them. Germline values: CDR1 MNHNS, CDR2 SASEGT. The CDR3 nucleotides read TGTGCCAGCAGTGAAACTGGGGACTCGCCCCAGCATTTT. This gives the protein CASSETGDSPQHF.

The V and J genes are TRBV5-5 and TRBJ1-1; D is perhaps TRBD1 (6 bases). CDR1 and CDR2 from the germline V gene are SGHKS and YYEKEE (reference sequence). There are 16 residues in the CDR3. V was cut by 0 bases and J by 0 bases, with 12 bases left in between. CDR3 region: CASSLVLGAVNTEAFF. The CDR3 nucleotides read TGTGCCAGCAGCTTGGTGCTGGGGGCGGTGAACACTGAAGCTTTCTTT.

V is TRBV5-1 and J is TRBJ2-7, with a weak D call TRBD1 (6 bases). This CDR3 has 13 amino acids. Germline CDR1 reads SGHRS; CDR2 reads YFSETQ. With 6 bases removed from V and 4 bases from J, the gap between germline ends came to 14 bases. In DNA form, the CDR3 reads TGCGCCAGCAACCGGGACAACCTGTACGAGCAGTACTTC. Its protein is CASNRDNLYEQYF. Full variable domain (missing parts from reference TRBV5-1 and TRBJ2-7): KAGVTQTPRYLIKTRGQQVTLSCSPISGHRSVSWYQQTPGQGLQFLFEYFSETQRNKGNFPGRFSGRQFSNSRSEMNVSTLELGDSALYLCASNRDNLYEQYFGPGTRLTVT.

V gene TRBV19 combines with J gene TRBJ2-1; 8 positions match TRBD2. Per germline, CDR1 LNHDA and CDR2 SQIVND (reference sequence). The CDR3 consists of 17 residues. V shed 7 bases, J shed 0 bases, and the junction held 11 bases outside the gene matches. In nucleotides, the CDR3 is TGTGCCAGTACCAAACTAGCGGATAGGAGCTCCTACAATGAGCAGTTCTTC. The encoded protein is CASTKLADRSSYNEQFF.

The chain couples TRBV28 to TRBJ1-4, with 10 bases matching TRBD1. V shed 6 bases, J shed 5 bases, and the junction held 15 bases outside the gene matches. Looked up from germline, CDR1 is MDHEN and CDR2 is SYDVKM. This CDR3 comprises 18 residues. The CDR3 sequence is CASSIPGQGQQKNEKLFF. The DNA of the CDR3 is TGTGCCAGCAGCATACCGGGACAGGGGCAGCAAAAGAATGAAAAACTGTTTTTT.

The chain recombines TRBV28 with TRBJ2-5, with 12 bases aligning to TRBD2. CDR3 length: 15 residues. V shed 4 bases, J shed 5 bases, and the junction held 5 bases outside the gene matches. From germline, CDR1 is MDHEN and CDR2 SYDVKM. The CDR3 DNA sequence: TGTGCCAGCAGTTCCCTAGCGGGAGGGGGGGAGACCCAGTACTTC. Amino acid sequence: CASSSLAGGGETQYF.

This rearrangement joins TRBV6-4 to TRBJ1-1, with a tentative D call TRBD1 (6 bases). The V end lost 3 bases, the J end lost 4 bases, and 9 bases lay between the germline ends. This CDR3 contains 13 residues. CDR1 MRHNA and CDR2 SNTAGT come from the germline V gene. The chain's CDR3 is CASSETGTTEAFF. The CDR3 region has the DNA TGTGCCAGCAGTGAGACAGGCACCACTGAAGCTTTCTTT.

This clone appeared a few times. The chain couples TRBV5-1 to TRBJ1-4; D is perhaps TRBD1 (5 bases). Germline V gene data show CDR1 as SGHRS and CDR2 as YFSETQ. Trimming pared 4 bases from V and 4 bases from J, leaving 14 bases between. This CDR3 contains 15 residues. CDR3 residues: CASSHQGLNNEKLFF. CDR3 DNA: TGCGCCAGCAGCCACCAGGGCTTAAATAATGAAAAACTGTTTTTT.

This clone was detected a few times. V gene TRBV18 combines with J gene TRBJ2-1; TRBD2 matches at 10 bases. Germline V lookup: CDR1 KGHSH, CDR2 LQKENI. The CDR3 has 18 amino acids. J lost 3 bases, V lost 6 bases, and 14 bases had no gene match. CDR3 amino acids: CASSPILSSGGHYNEQFF. The CDR3 DNA reads TGTGCCAGCTCCCCCATACTATCTAGCGGGGGCCACTACAATGAGCAGTTCTTC.

The chain has TRBV6-2 or TRBV6-3 and TRBJ2-3, with 9 bases that match TRBD1. The CDR3 is 15 amino acids. Germline-derived CDR1 and CDR2 are MNHEY and SVGEGT. Losses at the gene ends were 0 bases for V and 8 bases for J; bases not matched to a gene: 6. Here the CDR3 DNA reads TGTGCCAGCAGTTACTCGACGGGGGACAGGGCTACGCAGTATTTT. As protein: CASSYSTGDRATQYF.

The rearrangement joins TRBV5-4 to TRBJ1-1; 8 bases agree with TRBD1. The CDR3 sequence is 14 residues long. V shed 4 bases and J 7 bases; nucleotides not matched to a gene: 9. Germline assignment: CDR1 SGHNT and CDR2 YYREEE (reference sequence). The CDR3 protein is CASSRRTGSDEAFF. The CDR3 coding sequence is TGTGCCAGCAGCAGAAGGACAGGGTCCGATGAAGCTTTCTTT.

The CDR3 DNA reads TGCGCCAGCAGCCTATTATTAGCGGGAGACACCGGGGAGCTGTTTTTT. The encoded protein is CASSLLLAGDTGELFF. The V call is TRBV4-3, the J call TRBJ2-2; 9 bases agree with TRBD2. J gave up 3 bases and V 4 bases, and 6 bases lay outside the gene matches. Germline assignment: CDR1 LGHNA and CDR2 YSLEER. The CDR3 runs to 16 residues.

This clone was seen more than once but under ten times. The rearrangement joins TRBV4-1 to TRBJ2-7; 7 bases align to TRBD2. Looked up from germline, CDR1 is MGHRA and CDR2 is YSYEKL. With V trimmed by 4 bases and J by 6 bases, 9 bases remained unmatched. The CDR3 loop spans 14 amino acids. Here the CDR3 reads CASSLAGSTFEQYF. The DNA of the CDR3 is TGCGCCAGCAGCCTAGCGGGTTCAACCTTCGAGCAGTACTTC.

The chain carries TRBV4-1 and TRBJ1-5; D is possibly TRBD1 (5 bases). The V end lost 4 bases, the J end lost 0 bases, and 16 bases lay between the germline ends. Germline V gene lookup returns CDR1 MGHRA and CDR2 YSYEKL. The CDR3 is 17 residues long. CDR3 DNA sequence: TGCGCCAGCAGCCCGTCGGGAGCCAGGGATAGCAATCAGCCCCAGCATTTT. Its translation is CASSPSGARDSNQPQHF.

The chain links TRBV6-5 to TRBJ2-7, with D perhaps matching TRBD1 (5 bases). Germline V gene sequence: CDR1 MNHEY, CDR2 SVGAGI. The V end lost 6 bases, the J end lost 7 bases, and 19 bases lay between the germline ends. This CDR3 comprises 14 residues. The chain's CDR3 is CASSPPARQLEQYF. The DNA of the CDR3 is TGTGCCAGCAGCCCCCCGGCTCGACAGTTAGAGCAGTACTTC.

This clone was seen once. This chain uses TRBV5-1 with TRBJ2-7, with D unresolved. The length of the CDR3 is 15 residues. The V gene's germline CDR1 is SGHRS and CDR2 YFSETQ. Trimming stripped 1 base from V and 2 bases from J, with 13 bases between. CDR3 sequence: CASSLPESRTYEQYF. CDR3 nucleotides: TGCGCCAGCAGCTTGCCCGAGTCGAGGACCTACGAGCAGTACTTC.